This TCR beta chain was found in a study of cytomegalovirus exposure and HLA in healthy donors. Whole-study results and caveats: Using a false discovery rate of 0.05, a later analysis showed that 16,951 TCR beta sequences were associated with HLA alleles. In a later analysis, across HLA loci, associated TCR counts were highest for DRB1, lowest for HLA-C. One variant, a missense change in DCLRE1C, was linked in a later analysis to TCR beta V- and J-gene trimming. Among TCR sequences, most were rare, though some public TCRs appeared in many donors.

The CDR3 length is 16 residues. The V end lost 4 bases, the J end lost 4 bases, and 21 bases lay between the germline ends. Germline lookup yields CDR1 SGHKS and CDR2 YYEKEE (reference sequence). As concerns this clone: The antigen is unknown.

This PCR relied on a set of 60 Vbeta primers and 13 Jbeta primers. Profiling relied on immunoSEQ multiplex PCR, and the TCRdb table lists in-frame clones only, not all of them. The table records 100,000 to 120,000 clones, about three quarters of them present only once. The chain employs TRBV5-5 and TRBJ2-7; tentatively, D is TRBD2 (7 bases). The sequenced material came from PBMCs. The receptor was derived from a woman aged 60-75 years in good health and CMV-seropositive. In DNA, the CDR3 is TGTGCCAGCAGCCCCGTTGGGGGGGGCCCGGCGTACGAGCAGTACTTC. Translation: CASSPVGGGPAYEQYF.